Reported below is one TCR beta chain. The sample contains more than one DNA sequence encoding this CDR3. Assay: immunoSEQ multiplex PCR; the TCRdb copy retains only in-frame clones and omits some. The sample includes millions of clones, about 95% of them seen just once. The data are from a study of shared clonotypes between healthy human individuals. CD45RO-negative CD8 cells positively selected for CCR7 made up the naive population, which excluded terminally differentiated effector memory CD45RA+ cells. The V and J ends lost 0 bases and 5 bases respectively, with 5 bases between them. Germline V gives CDR1 MNHEY, CDR2 SMNVEV (reference sequence). This CDR3 spans 13 amino acids.

This receptor was taken from a man between 18 and 35 years old in good health. The rearrangement joins TRBV27 to TRBJ1-5; D is perhaps TRBD1 (5 bases). What was sequenced was naive CD8+ T cells sorted from blood. The CDR3 DNA follows: TGTGCCAGCAGTTTATCAGGGGATCAGCCCCAGCATTTT. It yields the protein CASSLSGDQPQHF.